Below, 18 T cell receptor beta chains from the same sample are listed, as sequenced in a study of breast tumors, draining lymph nodes, adjacent tissues. Axillary draining lymph nodes of breast cancer patients supplied the node samples. TCRdb reprocessed the multiplex PCR reads via MiXCR and lists one record per CDR3 protein. The table records around 140,000 distinct CDR3 sequences, approximately 20% of them present only once. The source material was axillary lymph node tissue. These receptors came from a female donor with breast cancer. Some clones in this sample may be carry-over from other donors' samples.

The CDR3 DNA reads TGTGCCAGCAGCTTATGGGGGACAGTAGATGAGCAGTTCTTC. Translation: CASSLWGTVDEQFF. This rearrangement joins TRBV7-2 to TRBJ2-1, with 7 bases lining up with TRBD1. CDR3 length: 14 amino acids. Germline trimming cut 2 bases from V and 8 bases from J; bases unmatched to any gene: 6. The germline gives CDR1 SGHTA, CDR2 FQGNSA.

For this clonotype: A much larger clonotype is one base distant, so this may be a read error. The rearrangement joins TRBV12-3 or TRBV12-4 to TRBJ2-1, with TRBD2 matching 7 bases. Unmatched junction bases numbered 12, after V lost 7 bases and J lost 12 bases. The CDR3 contains 13 residues. The chain's CDR3 is CASIRWEGRGQFF. In DNA form, the CDR3 reads TGTGCCAGCATACGGTGGGAGGGCCGGGGGCAGTTCTTC.

With respect to this clonotype: This may be a read error: a much more frequent sequence differs by one nucleotide. This chain uses TRBV20-1 with TRBJ2-1; D is unclear. The CDR3 is 13 amino acids. Germline-derived CDR1 and CDR2 are DFQATT and SNEGSKA (reference sequence). The CDR3 coding sequence is TGCAGTGCTAACGCCTTCTCCTACAATGAGCAGTCCTTC. The encoded protein is CSANAFSYNEQSF.

This chain connects TRBV9 to TRBJ2-2, with D possibly TRBD1 on 5 matching bases. V gave up 0 bases and J gave up 3 bases, with 9 bases separating them. This CDR3 is 15 amino acids long. The germline V gene has CDR1 SGDLS and CDR2 YYNGEE. CDR3: CASSVEGRDTGELFF. CDR3 in DNA: TGTGCCAGCAGCGTAGAGGGGCGCGACACCGGGGAGCTGTTTTTT. Together with reference TRBV9 and TRBJ2-2, the CDR3 gives the full variable domain: DSGVTQTPKHLITATGQRVTLRCSPRSGDLSVYWYQQSLDQGLQFLIQYYNGEERAKGNILERFSAQQFPDLHSELNLSSLELGDSALYFCASSVEGRDTGELFFGEGSRLTVL.

This clonotype came up many times. J is TRBJ2-5 and V is TRBV11-2, with 7 bases lining up with TRBD1. The CDR3 extends over 14 amino acids. From germline, CDR1 is SGHAT and CDR2 FQNNGV. Trimming at V came to 4 bases and at J to 1 base, leaving 3 bases not matched to a gene. The CDR3 loop reads CASSWGTAQETQYF. CDR3 nucleotides: TGTGCCAGCAGCTGGGGGACAGCCCAAGAGACCCAGTACTTC.

For this clonotype: A clone one base away is much larger, so this may be a read error. V usage is TRBV11-2 and J usage is TRBJ2-2; 14 nucleotides agree with TRBD2. Germline CDR1 and CDR2: SGHAT and FQNNGV. The CDR3 has 18 amino acids. The CDR3, as DNA: TGTGCCAGCAGTGGAGGGGGACTAGCGGGGGTGAACACCGGGGAGCTGGTTTTT. The encoded protein is CASSGGGLAGVNTGELVF.

This clonotype was observed a few times. The J gene is TRBJ2-5, the V gene TRBV5-1; TRBD2 aligns across 7 bases. Germline CDR1 reads SGHRS; CDR2 reads YFSETQ. With 0 bases clipped from V and 2 bases from J, the junction kept 7 bases outside the gene matches. This CDR3 has 16 residues. CDR3 sequence: CASSLDGTNIQETQYF. In DNA form, the CDR3 reads TGCGCCAGCAGCTTGGACGGGACTAATATACAAGAGACCCAGTACTTC.

This clonotype came up a few times. The chain links TRBV27 to TRBJ1-5; 7 bases match TRBD1. V shed 2 bases, J shed 9 bases, and the junction held 4 bases outside the gene matches. There are 13 residues in the CDR3. Germline CDR1 and CDR2: MNHEY and SMNVEV (reference sequence). The CDR3 reads CASSLKQGRPQHF. The CDR3 bases are TGTGCCAGCAGTTTAAAACAGGGGAGGCCCCAGCATTTT.

This clonotype has just one count. V usage is TRBV12-3 or TRBV12-4 and J usage is TRBJ2-7; 16 bases are shared with TRBD2. V lost 6 bases to trimming and J lost 0 bases; unmatched junction nucleotides: 5. There are 17 residues in the CDR3. This chain's CDR3 is CASSWGTSGRASYEQYF. The CDR3, as DNA: TGTGCCAGCAGCTGGGGGACTAGCGGGAGGGCCTCCTACGAGCAGTACTTC.

This clonotype was observed at least ten times. One end of the junction is discordant with germline, which a read error may explain. The chain has TRBV29-1 and TRBJ2-1; TRBD1 is a possible D gene (5 bases). The CDR3 sequence is 12 residues long. Germline CDR1 is SQVTM and CDR2 is ANQGSEA. CDR3 protein: CSVEADNLPPSF. DNA for the CDR3: TGCAGCGTTGAAGCGGACAATCTTCCTCCGAGCTTC.

This clonotype was detected ten times or more. This chain connects TRBV6-5 to TRBJ2-3; 13 bases are shared with TRBD2. The CDR3 spans 16 residues. CDR1 is MNHEY and CDR2 is SVGAGI in the germline V gene. Trimming at V came to 7 bases and at J to 2 bases, leaving 6 bases not matched to a gene. This CDR3 reads CASKTGTSGNTDTQYF. CDR3 bases: TGTGCCAGCAAAACAGGGACTAGCGGGAACACAGATACGCAGTATTTT.

This clonotype came up many times. V usage is TRBV7-2 and J usage is TRBJ2-7; D is uncertain. Germline V lookup: CDR1 SGHTA, CDR2 FQGNSA. V was trimmed by 4 bases and J by 0 bases, leaving 4 bases between them. The CDR3 length is 12 residues. The CDR3 DNA sequence: TGTGCCAGCAGCTACACCTCCTACGAGCAGTACTTC. Protein product: CASSYTSYEQYF.

This clonotype has at least ten counts. The chain recombines TRBV6-1 with TRBJ2-1; 10 bases line up with TRBD2. The CDR3 has 17 residues. Germline values: CDR1 MNHNS, CDR2 SASEGT. CDR3 in amino acids: CATRAPFLAGEPNEQFF. The DNA of the CDR3 is TGTGCTACCAGGGCCCCCTTTCTAGCGGGAGAACCCAATGAGCAGTTCTTC.

In its sample, this clonotype was seen many times. The chain joins TRBV20-1 to TRBJ2-1; a possible D gene is TRBD2 (5 bases). Deletions cut 6 bases from V and 6 bases from J, with 18 bases between. Germline-derived CDR1 and CDR2 are DFQATT and SNEGSKA (reference sequence). This CDR3 comprises 14 residues. Here the CDR3 reads CSASRRPEANEQFF. The CDR3 DNA reads as TGCAGTGCGAGCCGTCGCCCGGAGGCCAATGAGCAGTTCTTC.

As regards this clonotype: A much larger clonotype is one base distant, so this may be a read error. In DNA form, the CDR3 reads TGTGCCAGTAGCGGGTTGGGCGCCTACGAGCAGTACTTC. Translating gives CASSGLGAYEQYF. The chain links TRBV19 to TRBJ2-7; D uncertain. Trimming shortened V by 6 bases and J by 2 bases, and 11 bases separated the two germline ends. The length of the CDR3 is 13 residues. Per germline, CDR1 LNHDA and CDR2 SQIVND (reference sequence).

Turning to this clonotype: This may arise from a read error, as a much more abundant clone is one base away. The chain recombines TRBV9 with TRBJ2-7; D is ambiguous. CDR3 length equals 14 residues. V lost 3 bases and J 3 bases, leaving 13 bases between the germline ends. CDR1 and CDR2 (germline): SGDLS, YYNGEE. CDR3 in amino acids: CASSARTRDYEQYF. In DNA form, the CDR3 reads TGTGCCAGCAGCGCACGAACTCGAGACTACGAGCAGTACTTC.

In regard to this clonotype: This may be a read error: a much more frequent sequence differs by one nucleotide. V and J are TRBV2 and TRBJ2-7; the D is unclear. Trimming left V 4 bases short and J 6 bases short, with 13 bases between. CDR1 is SNHLY, CDR2 FYNNEI, per germline. The CDR3 is 13 amino acids. Here the CDR3 DNA reads TGTGCCAGCAGTGCGGGCCAAGGTCGCGAGCAGTACTTC. This codes for CASSAGQGREQYF.

Points on this clonotype: One base away lies a much larger clone, so this may be a sequencing read error. Since no conserved phenylalanine or tryptophan closes the CDR3, a read error is the likely cause. The chain has TRBV19 and TRBJ2-7; 7 bases map to TRBD1. Per the germline V gene, CDR1 is LNHDA and CDR2 is SQIVND (reference sequence). J gave up 3 bases and V 1 base, and 6 bases lay outside the gene matches. This CDR3 contains 15 residues. In DNA form, the CDR3 reads TGTGCCAGTAGTATAGCCAGGACAGGCGACTACGAGCAGTACCTC. Its protein is CASSIARTGDYEQYL.